The source of this TCR beta chain is a study of long-term antiretroviral therapy in people with HIV (dated 2022 in TCRdb). For context, the study as a whole: Collection of the earliest samples took place about a decade ahead of the 2015 WHO recommendation for immediate ART, at a time when ART was typically delayed until CD4 counts fell. A retrospective serial study tested whether changes in peripheral blood TRB repertoire composition and diversity were associated with ART initiation and durable HIV suppression. A total of under 250 cryopreserved PBMC samples came from 30 or so adults with confirmed HIV infection and were collected serially over a mean of roughly six years (range 1-12). About 35% of the 30 participants with HIV were female. No cross-contamination during QIAcube processing turned up in test extractions that ran a monoclonal T-cell line alongside around 32 polyclonal samples.

On this clone itself: What antigen it recognizes has not been identified. Qualities for individual bases were not recorded, and no much larger clone is one base off.

The junction carries 2 bases between V and J, which are trimmed by 2 bases and 3 bases respectively. CDR1 and CDR2 (MNHEY, SVGAGI) derive from the germline V gene. The CDR3 numbers 13 residues from cysteine through phenylalanine. The only DNA kept is the CDR3, 39 bases in frame from the first base. The immunoSEQ hsTCRB v3.0 assay was used at survey level resolution to sequence the TRB variable region. The target sequencing depth for TRB was about 40,000-50,000 T-cell genomes per sample. Pooled TRB libraries were sequenced on an Illumina MiSeq with a v3 150-cycle kit. The study's own analysis went as follows. Repertoire analysis was performed in R inside a reproducible Nextflow workflow that covered QC, data transformation and analysis. LymphoSeq2, an R package for exploring AIRR-Seq data, was used to implement custom analyses. A handful of samples that yielded fewer than 5000 total TRB sequences were excluded, so that fewer than 200 HIV repertoires were analyzed. Of the approximately 190 retained HIV repertoires, over 55 were collected before and under 150 after ART initiation. Repertoires were downsampled to 5000 TRB nucleotide sequences, with summary statistics averaged over 100 downsampling iterations. TRB sequences were retained for analysis only if CDR3 regions of at least seven amino acids were present. Diversity was assessed using a clonality score derived from Shannon entropy and using the Gini coefficient. In the repertoire networks, any two of the top 5000 CDR3 amino acid sequences were linked whenever the two sequences differed by an edit distance of one. GLIPH2 predicted antigen specificity groups and MHC restriction for TRB CDR3 amino acid sequences. To flag known CMV, EBV, HIV or tissue antigen associations, CDR3 amino acid sequences were matched against VDJdb and McPAS-TCR. Pre-ART, post-ART and control groups were compared with Wilcoxon signed-rank tests and Holm-Bonferroni correction. TCRdb stores this immuneACCESS table with in-frame sequences only. Part of the clones is absent; in the studies checked, under half of the shortfall reflects unresolved V genes, and no reason is known for the rest. V and J calls plus clone size are reproduced from that table; the DNA served to infer D and trimming. The sample contains around 21,000 clones, roughly 85% of them found a single time. The ten largest clones add up to approximately 5% of the sample.

General conclusions and limits of the study: ART initiation was associated with a significant increase in TRB diversity, but diversity stayed significantly below transplant donor controls even after long-term ART. The repertoire was dominated across all time points by expanded TRB clones identified before ART initiation, although this dominance was seen to fluctuate and to decrease in many PLHIV after ART. CDR3 length ranges in HIV repertoires were narrower than in controls, and network structure suggested an antigen-experienced repertoire with only a slight naive shift after ART. Because PBMC availability was limited, only the TCR beta chain was sequenced, with no alpha chain pairing. The samples span the years 2004 to 2017, and the ART regimens used may be less effective than current regimens. Inferences about post-ART repertoire changes are limited because no data were available on ART adherence, viral resistance or therapy changes. Unsorted PBMC were profiled instead of sorted CD4+ and CD8+ T cells because pre-ART samples had limited cell numbers.

Participants were included only if at least one PBMC sample before ART initiation and at least two post-ART samples were available. Every participant with HIV received treatment in the United States of America. Cryopreserved samples of about 0.9-11 million PBMC were thawed and washed before DNA extraction. At the time of the earliest PBMC sample for each participant with HIV, ages ranged from roughly 23 to 60 years. PBMC samples from each participant spanned 1-4 timepoints before ART initiation and 2-8 timepoints after ART initiation, with a median of 7 samples. Serial HIV viral load, CD4+ T-cell count, ART history and demographic data were obtained for every participant. A Qiagen kit on a QIAcube was used to extract genomic DNA from unsorted PBMC, with samples processed in batches of 12.

The TCR comes from a woman under 40 with HIV. This sample comprised unsorted PBMCs, obtained 0.2 years after starting antiretroviral therapy. The chain is assembled from TRBV6-5 and TRBJ1-6, with the D gene uncertain. The encoded CDR3 is CASSYLYNSPLHF. The sequence in DNA is TGTGCCAGCAGTTACCTCTATAATTCACCCCTCCACTTT.